One TCR beta chain is described in this entry. No antigen is known for it. Sequence at one end of the junction differs from germline and may be a read error. TCRdb called the multiplex PCR reads again in MiXCR, with one record for every CDR3 protein. The sample lists around 130,000 distinct CDR3 sequences, about 20% occurring once. The data stem from a study of breast tumors, draining lymph nodes, adjacent tissues. The study, taken as a whole, reports: Tumor T cell lymph node origin was a supported hypothesis, not proven. Most tumor T cells seemingly derive from lymph node, then expand in tumor. Tumor and nontumor repertoires were significantly more similar in luminal-like than in basal-like breast cancer.

Breast cancer patients provided tissue from their axillary draining lymph nodes. Germline V gives CDR1 KGHDR, CDR2 SFDVKD. The CDR3 has 16 amino acids. Input material: axillary lymph node tissue. The clonotype originates from a female donor with breast cancer. Some clones in this sample may be carry-over from other donors' samples. The chain links TRBV24-1 to TRBJ1-4; D is uncertain. The CDR3 nucleotides read TGTGCCACCAGCGATGGAGGACCCGCAACTAATGAAAAACTGCTTTTT. Its protein is CATSDGGPATNEKLLF.